This TCR beta chain stems from a study of beta chain features in type 1 diabetes. Sorted cells reached over 98% purity in every population. Study results and caveats: Among patients, naive, central memory and Treg TCRB repertoires appeared more similar than among healthy donors. Moderately but significantly shorter TCRB CDR3s were found in Type 1 diabetes patients in all four CD4+ subsets.

The V gene's germline CDR1 is SGHTA and CDR2 FQGNSA. The V end lost 11 bases, the J end lost 0 bases, and 14 bases lay between the germline ends. CDR3 length: 15 residues. This clone was recorded a few times. Its antigen is currently unknown. The investigators reverse transcribed all of the isolated RNA, so they sequenced expressed TCRB transcripts. Generated by immunoSEQ multiplex PCR, the TCRdb table keeps only in-frame clones and is missing some. Seen here are a few hundred thousand clones, 25% to 35% observed once, and the top ten hold 0.05% to 0.065%. The sequenced sample consisted of naive CD4+ T cells from blood. The chain carries TRBV7-2 and TRBJ2-6, with D perhaps matching TRBD1 (6 bases). The receptor's source is a man between 18 and 29 years old in good health. CDR3 coding DNA: TGTGCCGGGAAACAGGGTAGCTCTGGGGCCAACGTCCTGACTTTC. Translating gives CAGKQGSSGANVLTF.